This TCR beta chain stems from a study of shared clonotypes between healthy human individuals. Points from the study as a whole: Among non-shared clonotypes, generation probabilities were lower than among those shared by all four donors. Estimated clonotype richness was generally higher in naive than memory subsets. Only blood underwent sampling, and tissue repertoires likely differ.

Sequenced by immunoSEQ multiplex PCR; TCRdb stores in-frame clones only, minus some. The sample has more than 1.2 million clones; roughly 98.5% are singletons. J was trimmed by 2 bases and V by 7 bases; bases with no gene match: 6. This CDR3 is built from 15 residues. Germline V CDR1 and CDR2: MNHEY, SMNVEV (reference sequence). As to this clone: The antigen remains unidentified.

The chain uses TRBV27 and TRBJ2-2; 8 nucleotides agree with TRBD1. The sequence was collected from a man aged 25 to 45 in good health. Input material: naive CD4+ T cells sorted from blood. The sample's subset: CD45RA+ positively selected. The CDR3 here is CASTPDRVNTGELFF. DNA for the CDR3: TGTGCCAGCACCCCGGACAGGGTAAACACCGGGGAGCTGTTTTTT.